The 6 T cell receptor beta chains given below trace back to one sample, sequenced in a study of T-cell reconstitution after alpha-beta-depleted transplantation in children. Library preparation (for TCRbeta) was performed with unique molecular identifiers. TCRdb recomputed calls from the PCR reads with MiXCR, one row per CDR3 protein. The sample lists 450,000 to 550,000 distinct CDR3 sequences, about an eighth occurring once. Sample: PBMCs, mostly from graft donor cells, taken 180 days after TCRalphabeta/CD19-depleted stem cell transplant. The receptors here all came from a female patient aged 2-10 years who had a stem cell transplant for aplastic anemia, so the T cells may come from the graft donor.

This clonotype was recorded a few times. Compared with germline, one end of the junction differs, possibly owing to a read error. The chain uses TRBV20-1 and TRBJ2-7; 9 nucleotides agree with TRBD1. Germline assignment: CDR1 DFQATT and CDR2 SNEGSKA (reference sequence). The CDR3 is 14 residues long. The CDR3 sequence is CSARDRVDSGQGDF. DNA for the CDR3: TGCAGTGCTAGAGATCGCGTCGACTCGGGACAGGGAGACTTC.

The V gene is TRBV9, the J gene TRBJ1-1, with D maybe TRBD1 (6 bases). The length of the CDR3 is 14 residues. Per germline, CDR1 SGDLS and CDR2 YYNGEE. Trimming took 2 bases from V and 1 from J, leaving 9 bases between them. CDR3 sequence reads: CASSVTQGNTEAFF. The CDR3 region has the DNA TGTGCCAGCAGCGTGACACAGGGGAACACTGAAGCTTTCTTT.

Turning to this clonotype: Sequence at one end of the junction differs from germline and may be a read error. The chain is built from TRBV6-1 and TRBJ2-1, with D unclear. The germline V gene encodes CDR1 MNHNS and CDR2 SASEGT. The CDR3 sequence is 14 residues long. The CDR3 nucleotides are TGTGCCAGCAGAGAAGCCGGGCGCTACAATGAGCAGTTCTTC. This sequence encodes CASREAGRYNEQFF.

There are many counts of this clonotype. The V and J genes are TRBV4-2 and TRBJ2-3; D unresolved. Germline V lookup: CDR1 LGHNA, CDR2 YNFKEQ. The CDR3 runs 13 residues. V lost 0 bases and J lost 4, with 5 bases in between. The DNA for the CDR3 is TGTGCCAGCAGCCAAGATCTGTCAGATACGCAGTATTTT. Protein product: CASSQDLSDTQYF.

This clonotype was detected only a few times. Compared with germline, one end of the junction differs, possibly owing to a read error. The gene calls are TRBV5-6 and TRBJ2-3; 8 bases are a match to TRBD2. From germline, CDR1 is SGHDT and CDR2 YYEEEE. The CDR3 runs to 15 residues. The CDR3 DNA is TGTGCCAGCAGCTTGGGGAGCGGGAGCATAGATACGCAGTATTTT. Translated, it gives CASSLGSGSIDTQYF.

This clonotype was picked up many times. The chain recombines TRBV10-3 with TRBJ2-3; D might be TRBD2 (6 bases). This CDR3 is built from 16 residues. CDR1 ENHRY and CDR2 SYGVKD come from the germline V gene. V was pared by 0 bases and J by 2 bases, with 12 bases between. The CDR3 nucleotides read TGTGCCATCAGTGAGTCCCCAGCGGGCTACACAGATACGCAGTATTTT. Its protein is CAISESPAGYTDTQYF.